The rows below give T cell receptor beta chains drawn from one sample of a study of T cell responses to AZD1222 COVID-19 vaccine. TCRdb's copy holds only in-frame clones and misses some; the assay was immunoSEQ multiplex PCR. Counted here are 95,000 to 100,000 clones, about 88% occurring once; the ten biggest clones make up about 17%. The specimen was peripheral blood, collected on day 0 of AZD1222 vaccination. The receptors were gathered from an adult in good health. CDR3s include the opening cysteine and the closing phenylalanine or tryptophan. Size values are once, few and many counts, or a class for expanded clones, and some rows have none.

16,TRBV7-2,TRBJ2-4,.,CASSLDRASAKNIQYF
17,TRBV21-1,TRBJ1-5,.,CASSKAHRGIGNQPQHF
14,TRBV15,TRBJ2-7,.,CATAGQLSSYEQYF
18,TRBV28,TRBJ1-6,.,CASSVGGTILGQGSPLHF
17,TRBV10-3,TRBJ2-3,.,CAISGGLVAGAVDTQYF
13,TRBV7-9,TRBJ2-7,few,CASSTGGPYEQYF
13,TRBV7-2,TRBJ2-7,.,CATASAGSYEQYF
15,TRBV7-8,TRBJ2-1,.,CASSPPAVAYNEQFF
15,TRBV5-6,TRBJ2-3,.,CASSLPGGPTDTQYF
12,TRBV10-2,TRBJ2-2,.,CASSEAYGELFF